The next 19 T cell receptor beta chains were all read from a single sample in a study of spatial heterogeneity in lung cancer. Indicated time point: blood at routine non-recurrence follow-up after resection. TCRs were sequenced from unsorted whole RNA of tumor, nontumor lung or PBMC. TCRdb redid the calling of the 5' RACE reads with MiXCR, one entry per CDR3 protein. This sample has around 110,000 distinct CDR3 sequences, with 9% to 15% found just once. The sequences come from PBMCs, collected at follow-up. These receptors all come from a male donor with early-stage non-small cell lung cancer.

The gene calls are TRBV3-1 and TRBJ2-1; unclear D gene. The CDR3 is 11 residues long. Trimming stripped 2 bases from V and 9 bases from J, with 5 bases between. Per the germline V gene, CDR1 is LGHDT and CDR2 is YNNKEL (reference sequence). The DNA of the CDR3 is TGTGCCAGCAGCCAATCCGGTGAGCAGTTCTTC. This sequence encodes CASSQSGEQFF.

This chain connects TRBV6-1 to TRBJ2-3; 8 nucleotides agree with TRBD1. The length of the CDR3 is 16 residues. CDR1 is MNHNS, CDR2 SASEGT, per germline. Trimming cost V 1 base and J 2 bases; bases outside gene matches: 5. The CDR3 coding sequence is TGTGCCAGCAGTGAAGAGGCAGGGGGCTTCACAGATACGCAGTATTTT. It encodes CASSEEAGGFTDTQYF.

This chain joins TRBV28 and TRBJ2-5; D may correspond to TRBD1 or TRBD2 (5 bases each). The CDR3 covers 16 residues. Trimming stripped 3 bases from V and 4 bases from J, with 18 bases between. Looked up from germline, CDR1 is MDHEN and CDR2 is SYDVKM. The DNA for the CDR3 is TGTGCCAGCAGTTTGCCCCGGGGCGGAGTAAGAGAGACCCAGTACTTC. Protein product: CASSLPRGGVRETQYF. Looking up the rest from reference TRBV28 and TRBJ2-5 gives the full variable domain: DVKVTQSSRYLVKRTGEKVFLECVQDMDHENMFWYRQDPGLGLRLIYFSYDVKMKEKGDIPEGYSVSREKKERFSLILESASTNQTSMYLCASSLPRGGVRETQYFGPGTRLLVL.

By share, this clonotype counts as medium-sized (0.01 to 0.1%). The gene calls are TRBV28 and TRBJ2-5; D unresolved. The germline CDR1 and CDR2 sequences are MDHEN and SYDVKM. The CDR3 is made up of 13 amino acids. V was cut by 6 bases and J by 4 bases, with 12 bases left in between. CDR3 sequence: CASRWGPRETQYF. CDR3 DNA: TGTGCCAGCAGGTGGGGTCCTCGAGAGACCCAGTACTTC.

There are a few counts of this clonotype. The rearrangement uses TRBV5-1 and TRBJ2-3, with 7 bases matching TRBD1. V was clipped by 4 bases and J by 1 base; unmatched bases: 3. Germline V gives CDR1 SGHRS, CDR2 YFSETQ. CDR3 length: 14 amino acids. The CDR3 DNA reads TGCGCCAGCAGCCCGGGACAGCGCACAGATACGCAGTATTTT. This gives the protein CASSPGQRTDTQYF.

The table lists this clonotype with a few counts. The chain couples TRBV15 to TRBJ2-3; D gene ambiguous. The germline CDR1 and CDR2 sequences are LNHNV and YYDKDF (reference sequence). V gave up 0 bases and J gave up 2 bases, with 6 bases separating them. The CDR3 spans 14 residues. This chain's CDR3 is CATSRDDTTDTQYF. CDR3 bases: TGTGCCACCAGCAGAGATGACACCACAGATACGCAGTATTTT.

This clonotype turned up a few times. The chain links TRBV20-1 to TRBJ2-3; D call uncertain. The germline gives CDR1 DFQATT, CDR2 SNEGSKA (reference sequence). This CDR3 contains 13 residues. Trimming shortened V by 5 bases and J by 4 bases, and 13 bases separated the two germline ends. CDR3 sequence (DNA): TGCAGTGCTCCCCGCAATTCGGCAGATACGCAGTATTTT. Its protein is CSAPRNSADTQYF.

This clonotype was recorded at least ten times. This chain connects TRBV20-1 to TRBJ2-6; D is ambiguous. This CDR3 has 16 residues. V lost 0 bases to trimming and J lost 1 base, with 10 bases between them. Germline-derived CDR1 and CDR2 are DFQATT and SNEGSKA (reference sequence). The CDR3 DNA is TGCAGTGCTAGAGATAACGAGAGGTCTGGGGCCAACGTCCTGACTTTC. This translates into CSARDNERSGANVLTF.

The genes are TRBV28 and TRBJ2-1, with D possibly being TRBD1 or TRBD2 (6 bases each). Germline V lookup: CDR1 MDHEN, CDR2 SYDVKM. The CDR3 totals 15 residues. Trimming cost V 3 bases and J 0 bases, with 9 bases left between them. The CDR3 bases are TGTGCCAGCAGTTTCGGAGGGGGCTCCTACAATGAGCAGTTCTTC. Its translation is CASSFGGGSYNEQFF.

This chain connects TRBV6-2 or TRBV6-3 to TRBJ2-6; D uncertain. V lost 7 bases, J lost 3 bases, and 13 bases lay in between. Germline V CDR1 and CDR2: MNHEY, SVGEGT. CDR3 length: 15 residues. CDR3 amino acids: CASTPTPLGANVLTF. In DNA, the CDR3 is TGTGCCAGCACCCCTACTCCCCTTGGGGCCAACGTCCTGACTTTC.

The chain combines TRBV7-2 with TRBJ1-5; D unclear. Germline lookup yields CDR1 SGHTA and CDR2 FQGNSA. This CDR3 is built from 14 residues. Trimming shortened V by 0 bases and J by 4 bases, and 7 bases separated the two germline ends. Here the CDR3 reads CASSLATGNQPQHF. CDR3 nucleotides: TGTGCCAGCAGCTTAGCCACGGGGAATCAGCCCCAGCATTTT.

Note on this clonotype: At one boundary the junction diverges from the germline segment, which might be a read error. The DNA for the CDR3 is TGCAGCGTTGACAGGGGCACAGAAACGCAGTATTTT. Protein: CSVDRGTETQYF. This chain uses TRBV29-1 with TRBJ2-3, with D maybe TRBD1 (6 bases). CDR1 is SQVTM and CDR2 is ANQGSEA in the germline V gene. The CDR3 spans 12 residues.

V usage is TRBV5-1 and J usage is TRBJ2-5; perhaps TRBD1 as D (6 bases). Deletions cut 4 bases from V and 0 bases from J, with 10 bases between. Germline V gene sequence: CDR1 SGHRS, CDR2 YFSETQ. The CDR3 has 14 residues. Here the CDR3 DNA reads TGCGCCAGCAGCCGCCGGGACAACCAAGAGACCCAGTACTTC. Protein: CASSRRDNQETQYF.

The J gene is TRBJ2-1, the V gene TRBV20-1; weak D call: TRBD2 (5 bases). The germline gives CDR1 DFQATT, CDR2 SNEGSKA (reference sequence). Between the trimmed V and J ends, which lost 6 bases and 8 bases, there was a span of 26 bases. CDR3 size: 16 residues. The CDR3 bases are TGCAGTGCCAGGACTGAGCCCCTCTTAATATCCGATGAGCAGTTCTTC. This gives the protein CSARTEPLLISDEQFF.

The chain links TRBV12-3 or TRBV12-4 to TRBJ1-3; D is unresolved. Trimming pared 2 bases from V and 0 bases from J, leaving 8 bases between. The CDR3 extends over 15 amino acids. The CDR3 here is CASSLRESSGNTIYF. CDR3 DNA: TGTGCCAGCAGTTTAAGGGAGAGCTCTGGAAACACCATATATTTT.

V gene TRBV20-1 combines with J gene TRBJ1-5; the D gene is possibly TRBD1 (6 bases). The CDR3 runs 12 residues. V lost 6 bases and J 4 bases, leaving 10 bases between the germline ends. Germline CDR1 and CDR2: DFQATT and SNEGSKA (reference sequence). The CDR3 DNA reads as TGCAGTGCCAGGACAGCAAATCAGCCCCAGCATTTT. Translation: CSARTANQPQHF.

This chain uses TRBV2 with TRBJ2-5; the D gene is possibly TRBD1 (6 bases). V was shortened by 8 bases and J by 5 bases, with 15 bases between the two germline ends. This CDR3 is 13 amino acids long. CDR1 is SNHLY and CDR2 is FYNNEI in the germline V gene. The CDR3: CASGGSRGETQYF. The CDR3 coding sequence is TGTGCCAGCGGGGGCTCCCGAGGCGAGACCCAGTACTTC.

This clonotype was recorded many times. Sequence at one end of the junction differs from germline and may be a read error. J is TRBJ1-1 and V is TRBV4-3; no clear D gene. This CDR3 has 14 amino acids. Germline V gene data show CDR1 as LGHNA and CDR2 as YSLEER. The CDR3 reads CASSQDGSGTQAFF. CDR3 DNA: TGCGCCAGCAGCCAAGATGGATCGGGCACTCAAGCTTTCTTT.

V gene TRBV11-2 combines with J gene TRBJ2-7; 9 nucleotides match TRBD1. J was trimmed by 3 bases and V by 1 base; bases with no gene match: 10. The germline CDR1 and CDR2 sequences are SGHAT and FQNNGV. The CDR3 is 17 amino acids. CDR3 in DNA: TGTGCCAGCAGCTTAGTTGGTGGGACAGGGTTAAGCTACGAGCAGTACTTC. Its translation: CASSLVGGTGLSYEQYF.